The 21 T cell receptor beta chains in this list originate from one sample, sequenced in a study of blood T cell repertoires in COVID-19. The table came from immunoSEQ multiplex PCR; TCRdb's copy has only in-frame clones and leaves some out. Among a few hundred thousand clones listed, more than 70% were seen once. Material for sequencing was peripheral blood. Receptor source: a woman under 40 with COVID-19, enrolled during active disease.

This rearrangement joins TRBV10-1 to TRBJ2-1; D not certain. The CDR3 length is 12 residues. Trimming took off 6 bases at V and 4 bases at J, with 7 bases between the two ends. Germline CDR1 is WNHNN and CDR2 is SYGVQD (reference sequence). CDR3 loop: CASSLGYNEQFF. The CDR3 DNA reads as TGCGCCAGCAGCCTCGGTTACAATGAGCAGTTCTTC.

Details on this clone: Within the sample, other DNA sequences also encode this same CDR3. The chain combines TRBV11-2 with TRBJ2-7; 10 nucleotides match TRBD1. V shed 1 base and J 3 bases; nucleotides not matched to a gene: 0. Germline loops: CDR1 SGHAT, CDR2 FQNNGV. The length of the CDR3 is 14 residues. CDR3 nucleotide sequence: TGTGCCAGCAGCTTAGGGACAGGGGGCTACGAGCAGTACTTC. Its translation: CASSLGTGGYEQYF.

This sequence joins TRBV18 and TRBJ2-1; TRBD2 aligns across 13 bases. The CDR3 runs to 15 residues. Per germline, CDR1 KGHSH and CDR2 LQKENI. V trimming: 2 bases; J trimming: 5 bases; junction bases outside the gene matches: 0. The CDR3 DNA sequence: TGTGCCAGCTCACCAGGGACTAGCGGGGACAATGAGCAGTTCTTC. Its protein product is CASSPGTSGDNEQFF. Filled out from reference TRBV18 and TRBJ2-1, the complete variable domain reads NAGVMQNPRHLVRRRGQEARLRCSPMKGHSHVYWYRQLPEEGLKFMVYLQKENIIDESGMPKERFSAEFPKEGPSILRIQQVVRGDSAAYFCASSPGTSGDNEQFFGPGTRLTVL.

For this clone: Other DNA sequences in this sample translate to the same CDR3. The chain couples TRBV10-3 to TRBJ1-2; D call uncertain. Per the germline V gene, CDR1 is ENHRY and CDR2 is SYGVKD. Trimming cost V 0 bases and J 2 bases, with 4 bases left between them. The CDR3 covers 13 residues. CDR3 loop: CAISESLNYGYTF. The CDR3, as DNA: TGTGCCATCAGTGAGTCACTGAACTATGGCTACACCTTC.

The chain is built from TRBV19 and TRBJ2-7; 8 bases are a match to TRBD1. The CDR3 has 14 residues. Germline V lookup: CDR1 LNHDA, CDR2 SQIVND (reference sequence). V shed 5 bases and J 5 bases; nucleotides not matched to a gene: 8. CDR3 amino acids: CASSPRQGKDEQYF. The CDR3 bases are TGTGCCAGTAGTCCGCGACAGGGGAAAGACGAGCAGTACTTC. The variable domain in full, completed from reference TRBV19 and TRBJ2-7, reads DGGITQSPKYLFRKEGQNVTLSCEQNLNHDAMYWYRQDPGQGLRLIYYSQIVNDFQKGDIAEGYSVSREKKESFPLTVTSAQKNPTAFYLCASSPRQGKDEQYFGPGTRLTVT.

On this clone: At one end, the junction sequence differs from germline, possibly due to a read error. This sequence joins TRBV7-7 and TRBJ2-7; D call uncertain. CDR3 length equals 13 residues. CDR1 is SSHAT, CDR2 FNYEAQ, per germline (reference sequence). CDR3 sequence (DNA): TGTGCTAGCAGCCCCACCCTAGTGGACGAGCAGTACTTC. It is translated as CASSPTLVDEQYF.

J is TRBJ2-3 and V is TRBV27; 10 positions match TRBD2. The J segment lost 6 bases and the V segment lost 6 bases, leaving 18 bases of the junction unmatched. The germline V gene encodes CDR1 MNHEY and CDR2 SMNVEV (reference sequence). The CDR3 has 18 residues. The CDR3 bases are TGTGCCAGCAGGATGACGCGACTAGCGGGCGCAACAAGTGATACGCAGTATTTT. Its translation is CASRMTRLAGATSDTQYF.

The CDR3 is CASSFQTSGDGYQETQYF. For the CDR3, the DNA is TGCGCCAGCAGCTTTCAGACTAGCGGGGATGGGTACCAAGAGACCCAGTACTTC. The V call is TRBV5-1, the J call TRBJ2-5; 11 bases are a match to TRBD2. CDR1 is SGHRS, CDR2 YFSETQ, per germline. This CDR3 region has 18 residues. Unmatched junction bases numbered 9, after V lost 2 bases and J lost 0 bases.

The V call is TRBV9, the J call TRBJ2-1; 10 nucleotides agree with TRBD2. CDR1 is SGDLS and CDR2 is YYNGEE in the germline V gene. This CDR3 is 16 amino acids long. The V segment lost 1 base and the J segment 5 bases; nucleotides outside the gene matches: 6. DNA for the CDR3: TGTGCCAGCAGCGTACTTCCTAGCGGGAGTCACAATGAGCAGTTCTTC. Amino acids: CASSVLPSGSHNEQFF.

The CDR3 nucleotides are TGTGCCAGTAGTATGCGGTTCAACTATGGCTACACCTTC. This codes for CASSMRFNYGYTF. This sequence joins TRBV19 and TRBJ1-2; D uncertain. The ends were cut back, 3 bases at V and 2 bases at J, with 7 bases in the middle. Germline CDR1 and CDR2: LNHDA and SQIVND (reference sequence). The CDR3 has 13 residues.

V usage is TRBV19 and J usage is TRBJ2-7; 9 positions match TRBD1. Germline CDR1 and CDR2: LNHDA and SQIVND (reference sequence). The CDR3 extends over 15 amino acids. The junction had 11 bases not matched to a gene; V was cut back by 5 bases and J by 6 bases. The CDR3 DNA follows: TGTGCCAGTAGTCCCAAGGACAGGGGACGTTTCGAGCAGTACTTC. Residues: CASSPKDRGRFEQYF.

The rearrangement links TRBV7-9 to TRBJ2-3; D is ambiguous. The germline CDR1 and CDR2 sequences are SEHNR and FQNEAQ (reference sequence). Trimming took 3 bases from V and 3 from J, leaving 13 bases between them. This CDR3 comprises 15 residues. This CDR3 reads CASSFWKPGTDTQYF. CDR3 bases: TGTGCCAGCAGCTTTTGGAAGCCCGGGACAGATACGCAGTATTTT.

The V and J genes are TRBV30 and TRBJ1-1, with 7 nucleotides matching TRBD1. V was pared by 4 bases and J by 10 bases, with 6 bases of the junction left unmatched. Germline assignment: CDR1 GTSNPN and CDR2 SVGIG (reference sequence). The CDR3 loop spans 11 amino acids. The DNA for the CDR3 is TGTGCCTGGACCGACAGGGTTGGAGCTTTCTTT. Translating it yields CAWTDRVGAFF.

V gene TRBV3-1 (or the pseudogene TRBV3-2) combines with J gene TRBJ2-7; TRBD2 aligns across 10 bases. Germline CDR1 reads LGHDT; CDR2 reads YNNKEL (reference sequence). The V and J ends lost 3 bases and 6 bases, in that order; junction bases with no gene match: 8. The CDR3 contains 15 residues. The CDR3 DNA sequence: TGTGCCAGCAGCCAGACCCCTAGCGGGAGTCTCGAGCAGTACTTC. Translation: CASSQTPSGSLEQYF.

The chain uses TRBV3-1 (or the pseudogene TRBV3-2) and TRBJ1-1; a weak D match, TRBD1 (5 bases). From germline, CDR1 is LGHDT and CDR2 YNNKEL (reference sequence). Trimming shortened V by 2 bases and J by 5 bases, and 12 bases separated the two germline ends. This CDR3 has 14 residues. The chain's CDR3 is CASSQNGHLTEAFF. The CDR3, as DNA: TGTGCCAGCAGCCAAAACGGACACCTGACTGAAGCTTTCTTT.

The rearrangement links TRBV5-1 to TRBJ2-5; possibly TRBD1 for D (6 bases). The CDR3 has 14 amino acids. The germline V and J ends were trimmed by 0 bases and 3 bases, with 9 bases remaining between them. Germline V gene data show CDR1 as SGHRS and CDR2 as YFSETQ. The DNA for the CDR3 is TGCGCCAGCAGCTTGGGGTCAGGGGAAGAGACCCAGTACTTC. Its translation is CASSLGSGEETQYF.

The chain links TRBV29-1 to TRBJ1-1, with D possibly TRBD1 on 5 matching bases. Trimming shortened V by 5 bases and J by 3 bases, and 10 bases separated the two germline ends. The germline CDR1 and CDR2 sequences are SQVTM and ANQGSEA. This CDR3 is built from 12 residues. The CDR3 protein is CSVTQGHTEAFF. The CDR3 DNA follows: TGCAGCGTTACCCAGGGCCACACTGAAGCTTTCTTT.

In its sample, this clone was seen once. This chain links TRBV7-3 with TRBJ1-1; D unclear. The CDR3 extends over 15 amino acids. V shed 5 bases and J shed 4 bases, with 17 bases lying between them. Per germline, CDR1 SGHTA and CDR2 FQGTGA. CDR3 sequence: CASSPGANTFTEAFF. The CDR3 coding sequence is TGTGCCAGCAGCCCCGGAGCCAATACGTTCACTGAAGCTTTCTTT.

V usage is TRBV7-9 and J usage is TRBJ2-2; the D is unclear. Trimming removed 2 bases at V and 4 bases at J, with 5 bases between. Per the germline V gene, CDR1 is SEHNR and CDR2 is FQNEAQ (reference sequence). The CDR3 totals 13 residues. CDR3 DNA sequence: TGTGCCAGCAGCTTACTCGTCACCGGGGAGCTGTTTTTT. This encodes CASSLLVTGELFF.

This chain joins TRBV18 and TRBJ1-2, with 10 positions matching TRBD1. This CDR3 comprises 15 residues. The germline V gene encodes CDR1 KGHSH and CDR2 LQKENI. V lost 6 bases and J lost 4; bases outside the gene matches: 8. The CDR3 bases are TGTGCCAGCTCCGCAACCGGGACAGGGGCCTATGGCTACACCTTC. It encodes CASSATGTGAYGYTF.

The rearrangement uses TRBV24-1 and TRBJ2-7, with TRBD1 matching 10 bases. With 4 bases clipped from V and 2 bases from J, the junction kept 4 bases outside the gene matches. CDR3 length: 15 amino acids. The germline V gene has CDR1 KGHDR and CDR2 SFDVKD. CDR3 loop: CATSDPGTGAYEQYF. The CDR3 DNA reads as TGTGCCACCAGTGACCCTGGGACAGGGGCCTACGAGCAGTACTTC.